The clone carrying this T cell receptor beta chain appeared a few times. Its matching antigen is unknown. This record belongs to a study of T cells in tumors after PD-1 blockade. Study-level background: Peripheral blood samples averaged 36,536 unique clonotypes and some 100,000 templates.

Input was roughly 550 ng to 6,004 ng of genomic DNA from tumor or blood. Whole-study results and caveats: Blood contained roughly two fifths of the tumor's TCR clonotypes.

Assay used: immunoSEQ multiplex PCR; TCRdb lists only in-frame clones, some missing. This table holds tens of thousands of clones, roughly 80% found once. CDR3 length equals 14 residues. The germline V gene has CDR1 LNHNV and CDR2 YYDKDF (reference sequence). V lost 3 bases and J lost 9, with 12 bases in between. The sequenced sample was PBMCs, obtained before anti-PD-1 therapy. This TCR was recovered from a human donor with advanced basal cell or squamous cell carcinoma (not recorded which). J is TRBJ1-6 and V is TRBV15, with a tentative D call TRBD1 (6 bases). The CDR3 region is CATSSSGVASPLHF. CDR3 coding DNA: TGTGCCACCAGCAGTTCAGGGGTCGCTTCACCCCTCCACTTT.